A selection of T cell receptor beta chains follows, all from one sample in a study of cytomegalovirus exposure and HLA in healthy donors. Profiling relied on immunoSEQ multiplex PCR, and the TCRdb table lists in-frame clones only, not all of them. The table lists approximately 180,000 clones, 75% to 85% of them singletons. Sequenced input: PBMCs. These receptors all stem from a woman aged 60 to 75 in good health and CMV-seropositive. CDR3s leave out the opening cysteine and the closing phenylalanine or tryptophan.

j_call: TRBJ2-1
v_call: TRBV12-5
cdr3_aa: ASGPGQGGEQF

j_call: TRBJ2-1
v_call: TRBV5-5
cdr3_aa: ASSASGTGVLEQF

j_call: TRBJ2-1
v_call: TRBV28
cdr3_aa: ASRTGAYNEQF

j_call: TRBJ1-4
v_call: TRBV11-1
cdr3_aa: ASSLRGAAANEKLF

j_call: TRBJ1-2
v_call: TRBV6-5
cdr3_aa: ASSSPRDRADGYT

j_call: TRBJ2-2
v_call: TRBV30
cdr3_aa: AWRAPLGELF

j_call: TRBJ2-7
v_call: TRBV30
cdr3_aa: AWSIQGHEQY

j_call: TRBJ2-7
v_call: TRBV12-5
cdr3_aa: ASGWTGGWEQY

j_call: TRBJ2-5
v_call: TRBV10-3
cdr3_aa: AIKREGSQETQY

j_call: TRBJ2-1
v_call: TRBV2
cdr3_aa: ASSEARLAGGPNEQF

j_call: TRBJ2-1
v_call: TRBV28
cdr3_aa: ASSYSSNRGRLGSGQF

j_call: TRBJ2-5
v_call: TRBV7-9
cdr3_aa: ASSLGGMDGETQY

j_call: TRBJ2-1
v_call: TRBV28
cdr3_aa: ATGQGARTFQF

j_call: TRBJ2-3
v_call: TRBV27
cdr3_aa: ASSRRLAADTQY

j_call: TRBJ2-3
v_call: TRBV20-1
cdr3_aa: SARQGDTQY

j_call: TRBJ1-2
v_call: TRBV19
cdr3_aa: ASSMMGMGQSYGYT

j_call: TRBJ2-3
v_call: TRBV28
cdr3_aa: ASRPRTSGGASTDTQY

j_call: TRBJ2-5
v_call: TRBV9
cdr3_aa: ASSAGLAGEETQY

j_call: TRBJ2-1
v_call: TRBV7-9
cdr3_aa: ASSPAGVAKDEQF

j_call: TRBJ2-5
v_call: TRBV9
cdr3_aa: ASSPAVREGTQY

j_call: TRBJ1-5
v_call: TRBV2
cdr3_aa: ASSEGTVSNQPQH

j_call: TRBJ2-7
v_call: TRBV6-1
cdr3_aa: AGQTGQGAYEQY

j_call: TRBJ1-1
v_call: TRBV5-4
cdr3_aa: ASSAEQGTTEAF

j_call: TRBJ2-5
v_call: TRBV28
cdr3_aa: ASSFRGGGQETQY

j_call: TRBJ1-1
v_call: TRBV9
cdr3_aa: ASSVDMYNTEAF

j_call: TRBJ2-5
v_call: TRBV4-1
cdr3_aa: ASSHRTLTSGGFQETQY

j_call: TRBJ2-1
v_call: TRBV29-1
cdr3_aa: SVELGLATNEQF

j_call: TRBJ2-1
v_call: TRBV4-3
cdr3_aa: ASSQADPRRSRGGLNEQF

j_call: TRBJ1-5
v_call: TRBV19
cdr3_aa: ASSWGVGQPQH

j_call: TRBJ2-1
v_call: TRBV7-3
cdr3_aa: ASSLEAASGIPI

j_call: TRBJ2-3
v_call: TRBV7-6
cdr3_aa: ASSLEGTSGTDTQY

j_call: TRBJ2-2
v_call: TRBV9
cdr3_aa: ASSVGTRTGVYTGELF

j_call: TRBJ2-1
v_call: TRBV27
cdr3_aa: ASSPHQTGIDEQF